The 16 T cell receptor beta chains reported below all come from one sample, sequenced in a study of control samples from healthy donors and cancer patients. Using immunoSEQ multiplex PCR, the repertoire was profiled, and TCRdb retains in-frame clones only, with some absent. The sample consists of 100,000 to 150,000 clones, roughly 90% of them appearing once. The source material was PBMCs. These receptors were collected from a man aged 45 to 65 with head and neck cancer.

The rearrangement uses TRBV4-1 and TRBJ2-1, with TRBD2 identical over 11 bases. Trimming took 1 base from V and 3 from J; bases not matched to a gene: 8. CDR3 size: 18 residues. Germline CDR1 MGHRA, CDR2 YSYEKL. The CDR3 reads CASSQAVLAGAHYNEQFF. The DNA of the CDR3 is TGCGCCAGCAGCCAAGCAGTACTAGCGGGGGCTCACTACAATGAGCAGTTCTTC.

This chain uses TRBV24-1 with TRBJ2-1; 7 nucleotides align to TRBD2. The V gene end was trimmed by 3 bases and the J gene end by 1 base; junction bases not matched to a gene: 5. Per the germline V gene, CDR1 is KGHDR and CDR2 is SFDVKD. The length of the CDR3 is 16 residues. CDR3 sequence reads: CATSDSAGASYNEQFF. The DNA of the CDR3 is TGTGCCACCAGTGATAGCGCGGGAGCGTCCTACAATGAGCAGTTCTTC.

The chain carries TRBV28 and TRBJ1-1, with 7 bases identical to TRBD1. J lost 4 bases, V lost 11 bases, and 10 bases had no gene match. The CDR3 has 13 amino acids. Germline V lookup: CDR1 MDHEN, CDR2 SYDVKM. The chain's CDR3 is CALQGSLGTEAFF. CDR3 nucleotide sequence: TGTGCCTTACAGGGGTCGTTGGGCACTGAAGCTTTCTTT.

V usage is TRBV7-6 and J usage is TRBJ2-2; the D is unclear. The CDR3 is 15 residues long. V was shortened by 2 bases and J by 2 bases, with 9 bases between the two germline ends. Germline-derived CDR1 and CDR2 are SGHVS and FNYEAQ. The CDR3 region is CASSLKTDNTGELFF. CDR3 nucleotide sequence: TGTGCCAGCAGCTTAAAAACAGATAACACCGGGGAGCTGTTTTTT.

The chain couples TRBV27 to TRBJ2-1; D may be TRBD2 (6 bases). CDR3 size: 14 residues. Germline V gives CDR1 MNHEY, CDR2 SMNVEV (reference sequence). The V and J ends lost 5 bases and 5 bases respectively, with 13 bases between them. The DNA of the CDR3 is TGTGCCAGCAGTCAGACTAGGTTGGACAATGAGCAGTTCTTC. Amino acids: CASSQTRLDNEQFF.

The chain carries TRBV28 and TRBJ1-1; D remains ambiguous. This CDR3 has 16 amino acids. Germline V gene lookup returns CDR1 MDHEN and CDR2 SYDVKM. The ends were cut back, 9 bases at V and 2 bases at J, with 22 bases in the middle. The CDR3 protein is CASPPKSPRTNTEAFF. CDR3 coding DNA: TGTGCCAGTCCCCCAAAGAGCCCTAGGACCAACACTGAAGCTTTCTTT.

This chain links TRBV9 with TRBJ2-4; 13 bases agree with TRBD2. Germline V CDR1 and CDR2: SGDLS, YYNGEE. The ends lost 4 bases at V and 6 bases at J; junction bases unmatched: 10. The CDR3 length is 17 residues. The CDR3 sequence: CASSSGTSGVEGNIQYF. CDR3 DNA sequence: TGTGCCAGCAGCTCCGGGACTAGCGGGGTTGAGGGAAACATTCAGTACTTC.

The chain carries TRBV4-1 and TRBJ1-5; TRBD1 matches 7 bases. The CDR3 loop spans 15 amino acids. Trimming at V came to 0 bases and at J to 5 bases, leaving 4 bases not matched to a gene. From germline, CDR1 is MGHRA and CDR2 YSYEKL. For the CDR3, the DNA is TGCGCCAGCAGCCAAGACAGGGGGTCTGATCAGCCCCAGCATTTT. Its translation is CASSQDRGSDQPQHF.

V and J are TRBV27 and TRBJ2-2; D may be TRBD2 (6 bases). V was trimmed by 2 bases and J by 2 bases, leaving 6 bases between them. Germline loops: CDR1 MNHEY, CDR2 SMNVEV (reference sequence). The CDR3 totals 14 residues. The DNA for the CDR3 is TGTGCCAGCAGTTTAGGACTAAACACCGGGGAGCTGTTTTTT. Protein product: CASSLGLNTGELFF.

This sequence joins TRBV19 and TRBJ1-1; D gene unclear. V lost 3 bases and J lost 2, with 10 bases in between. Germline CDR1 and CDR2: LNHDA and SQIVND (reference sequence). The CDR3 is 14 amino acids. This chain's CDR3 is CASSILGANTEAFF. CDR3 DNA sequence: TGTGCCAGTAGTATCCTCGGAGCCAACACTGAAGCTTTCTTT. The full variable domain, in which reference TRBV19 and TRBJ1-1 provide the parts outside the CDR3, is DGGITQSPKYLFRKEGQNVTLSCEQNLNHDAMYWYRQDPGQGLRLIYYSQIVNDFQKGDIAEGYSVSREKKESFPLTVTSAQKNPTAFYLCASSILGANTEAFFGQGTRLTVV.

This CDR3 is CASGGRASYNEQFF. CDR3 nucleotides: TGTGCCTCCGGGGGGAGGGCGAGCTACAATGAGCAGTTCTTC. This chain joins TRBV10-3 and TRBJ2-1, with 7 bases matching TRBD2. Trimming removed 11 bases from V and 3 bases from J; junction bases left unmatched: 10. The CDR3 runs 14 residues. The germline V gene has CDR1 ENHRY and CDR2 SYGVKD.

The CDR3 DNA follows: TGTGCCAGCAGTTATTGGGGGGCCCAAGAGACCCAGTACTTC. This translates into CASSYWGAQETQYF. The gene calls are TRBV6-5 and TRBJ2-5; D could derive from TRBD1 or TRBD2 (6 bases each). Deletions cut 3 bases from V and 1 base from J, with 9 bases between. This CDR3 has 14 amino acids. Germline V gene sequence: CDR1 MNHEY, CDR2 SVGAGI.

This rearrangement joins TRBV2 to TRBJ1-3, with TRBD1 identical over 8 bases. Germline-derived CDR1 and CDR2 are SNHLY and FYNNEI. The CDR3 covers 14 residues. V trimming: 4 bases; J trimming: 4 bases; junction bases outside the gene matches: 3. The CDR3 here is CASSGTGTGNTIYF. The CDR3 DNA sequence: TGTGCCAGCAGTGGGACAGGGACCGGAAACACCATATATTTT. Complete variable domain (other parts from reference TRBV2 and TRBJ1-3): EPEVTQTPSHQVTQMGQEVILRCVPISNHLYFYWYRQILGQKVEFLVSFYNNEISEKSEIFDDQFSVERPDGSNFTLKIRSTKLEDSAMYFCASSGTGTGNTIYFGEGSWLTVV.

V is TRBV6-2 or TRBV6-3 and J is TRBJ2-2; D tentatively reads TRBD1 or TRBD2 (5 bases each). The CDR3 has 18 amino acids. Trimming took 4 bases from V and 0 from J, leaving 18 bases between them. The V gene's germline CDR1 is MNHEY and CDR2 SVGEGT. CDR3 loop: CASSSYSSGTPNTGELFF. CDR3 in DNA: TGTGCCAGCAGTTCCTATTCCTCCGGGACCCCGAACACCGGGGAGCTGTTTTTT.

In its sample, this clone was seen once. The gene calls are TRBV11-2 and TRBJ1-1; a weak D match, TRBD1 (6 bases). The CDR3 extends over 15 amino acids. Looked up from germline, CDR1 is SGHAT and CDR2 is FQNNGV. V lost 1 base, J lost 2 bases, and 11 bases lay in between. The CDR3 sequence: CASSLVGTLNTEAFF. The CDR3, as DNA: TGTGCCAGCAGCTTAGTGGGGACACTAAACACTGAAGCTTTCTTT. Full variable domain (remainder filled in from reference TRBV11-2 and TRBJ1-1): EAGVAQSPRYKIIEKRQSVAFWCNPISGHATLYWYQQILGQGPKLLIQFQNNGVVDDSQLPKDRFSAERLKGVDSTLKIQPAKLEDSAVYLCASSLVGTLNTEAFFGQGTRLTVV.

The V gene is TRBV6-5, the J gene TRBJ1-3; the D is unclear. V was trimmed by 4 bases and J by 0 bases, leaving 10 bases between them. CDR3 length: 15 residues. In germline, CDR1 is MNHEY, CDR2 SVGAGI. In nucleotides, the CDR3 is TGTGCCAGCAGTTCGCGGAGAGTCTCTGGAAACACCATATATTTT. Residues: CASSSRRVSGNTIYF.